The source of this T cell receptor beta chain is a study of CD8+ T cells in alopecia areata. Reverse transcription of extracted RNA yielded cDNA, which provided the sequencing template. Some clones are missing from TCRdb's copy, which holds only in-frame ones; the method was immunoSEQ multiplex PCR. The data show a few hundred thousand clones, more than 45% seen once. V dropped 6 bases and J dropped 1 base, with 19 bases sitting between them. From germline, CDR1 is MGHDK and CDR2 SYGVNS. The CDR3 runs 17 residues. The treatment here: oral pan-JAK inhibitor, 5-10 mg twice daily. Sample: CD4+ T cells sorted from blood, taken at week 4, from a patient treated with tofacitinib. V and J are TRBV25-1 and TRBJ2-1, with D uncertain. The origin of this receptor is a human donor with alopecia areata. Written as DNA, the CDR3 is TGTGCCAGCAGCCCCGGCCTCGATAGAAGATCCTACAATGAGCAGTTCTTC. It is translated as CASSPGLDRRSYNEQFF.